This T cell receptor beta chain derives from a study of Ad26.COV2.S vaccination and SARS-CoV-2 variants. The treatment: roughly 19 received Ad26.COV2.S at low or high dose, single or two shots; about 5 received placebo; per-sample allocation not given. Samples came from day 63 after the first vaccine or placebo injection. The study used a vaccine consisting of an Ad26 vector that expressed Wuhan-strain SARS-CoV-2 spike. Clones were read by immunoSEQ multiplex PCR, and TCRdb kept only the in-frame ones, dropping some. Of some 460,000 clones listed, nearly 90% are singletons. The ends lost 5 bases at V and 3 bases at J; junction bases unmatched: 12. The CDR3 contains 19 residues. Per germline, CDR1 LNHDA and CDR2 SQIVND (reference sequence).

This TCR was sampled from a person aged 18-60 years who received the Ad26.COV2.S COVID-19 vaccine or a placebo. The rearrangement joins TRBV19 to TRBJ2-2; 13 bases line up with TRBD2. Sample: peripheral blood, taken in a trial of Ad26.COV2.S vaccine versus placebo. In DNA form, the CDR3 reads TGTGCCAGTAGTCGCCCTTCACTAGCGGGGGGGCCGTACACCGGGGAGCTGTTTTTT. Amino acids: CASSRPSLAGGPYTGELFF.